These T cell receptor beta chains were read from a single sample in a study of cytomegalovirus exposure and HLA in healthy donors. TCRdb keeps only in-frame clones here, not all; method: immunoSEQ multiplex PCR. The sample has about 200,000 clones. The specimen was PBMCs. Every receptor here comes from a girl aged 2 to 10 in good health and CMV-seropositive. CDR3s include the opening cysteine and the closing phenylalanine or tryptophan. The D gene is left open where the match is weak.

TRBJ2-7 | TRBV29-1 | TRBD1 | CSVTGQWSEQYF | TGCAGCGTCACGGGACAGTGGAGCGAGCAGTACTTC
TRBJ2-1 | TRBV29-1 | TRBD2 | CSVELAGGRFEQFF | TGCAGCGTTGAATTAGCGGGAGGGCGGTTTGAGCAGTTCTTC
TRBJ2-2 | TRBV7-2 | TRBD2 | CASSLDLETSEAGELFF | TGTGCCAGCAGCTTAGACCTAGAGACTAGCGAGGCCGGGGAGCTGTTTTTT
TRBJ2-7 | TRBV5-1 | NA | CASSPGTSTHSYEQYF | TGCGCCAGCAGCCCAGGGACTTCCACTCACTCCTACGAGCAGTACTTC
TRBJ1-2 | TRBV19 | NA | CASSTTGKAYGYTF | TGTGCCAGTAGTACCACAGGGAAAGCCTATGGCTACACCTTC
TRBJ1-4 | TRBV7-8 | TRBD1 | CASSVPGQGLSTNEKLFF | TGTGCCAGCAGCGTTCCGGGACAGGGGCTTTCAACTAATGAAAAACTGTTTTTT
TRBJ1-2 | TRBV2 | NA | CASSRYGYTF | TGTGCCAGCAGCCGCTATGGCTACACCTTC
TRBJ2-2 | TRBV7-9 | NA | CASAPPVRTTRHTGELFF | TGTGCCAGCGCTCCCCCGGTCCGGACAACCCGTCACACCGGGGAGCTGTTTTTT
TRBJ1-4 | TRBV18 | NA | CASSPQEIRANEKLFF | TGTGCCAGCTCACCACAAGAAATCAGGGCTAATGAAAAACTGTTTTTT
TRBJ2-5 | TRBV30 | TRBD2 | CAWNSGREQETQYF | TGTGCCTGGAACAGCGGGAGGGAACAAGAGACCCAGTACTTC
TRBJ2-7 | TRBV28 | NA | CASRATELYEQYF | TGTGCCAGCAGGGCGACAGAACTATACGAGCAGTACTTC
TRBJ2-3 | TRBV27 | NA | CASSLPGGTDTQYF | TGTGCCAGCAGTTTACCAGGGGGCACAGATACGCAGTATTTT
TRBJ1-2 | TRBV2 | NA | CASSGQSYGYTF | TGTGCCAGCAGTGGACAGAGCTATGGCTACACCTTC
TRBJ2-7 | TRBV2 | NA | CASSSQGTPYEQYF | TGTGCCAGCAGTTCTCAGGGAACCCCCTACGAGCAGTACTTC
TRBJ1-5 | TRBV28 | NA | CASSSGDQGSNQPQHF | TGTGCCAGCAGTTCCGGCGATCAGGGTAGCAATCAGCCCCAGCATTTT
TRBJ1-5 | TRBV19 | NA | CASSNPHNGGSNQPQHF | TGTGCCAGTAGTAACCCCCACAACGGGGGGAGCAATCAGCCCCAGCATTTT
TRBJ1-2 | TRBV10-3 | NA | CAIFEPEAYGYTF | TGTGCCATCTTCGAACCCGAGGCCTATGGCTACACCTTC
TRBJ2-4 | TRBV28 | NA | CASSLSVAKNIQYF | TGTGCCAGCAGTTTATCGGTAGCCAAAAACATTCAGTACTTC
TRBJ1-2 | TRBV7-6 | NA | CASSLGTPGNPNYGYTF | TGTGCCAGCAGCTTAGGGACACCTGGGAATCCTAACTATGGCTACACCTTC
TRBJ2-7 | TRBV6-5 | TRBD1 | CASSYKDRAGYEQYF | TGTGCCAGCAGTTACAAAGACAGGGCTGGCTACGAGCAGTACTTC
TRBJ1-5 | TRBV19 | NA | CASTEARGQPQHF | TGTGCCAGTACCGAAGCCCGCGGTCAGCCCCAGCATTTT
TRBJ2-7 | TRBV19 | TRBD1 | CASSIGGGGSYEQYF | TGTGCCAGTAGTATAGGAGGGGGCGGTTCCTACGAGCAGTACTTC
TRBJ2-7 | TRBV30 | NA | CAWRPGISYEQYF | TGTGCCTGGAGGCCCGGGATTTCCTACGAGCAGTACTTC
TRBJ2-3 | TRBV7-2 | NA | CASSLVLGQGDTQYF | TGTGCCAGCAGCTTAGTCCTGGGCCAGGGGGATACGCAGTATTTT
TRBJ1-5 | TRBV7-2 | TRBD1 | CASSLGTGNQPQHF | TGTGCCAGCAGCTTAGGGACAGGTAATCAGCCCCAGCATTTT
TRBJ2-7 | TRBV11-2 | TRBD1 | CASSLSIGDSSYEQYF | TGTGCCAGCAGCTTAAGTATCGGGGACAGCTCCTACGAGCAGTACTTC
TRBJ1-2 | TRBV28 | NA | CASSFMVSGYTF | TGTGCCAGCAGTTTCATGGTGAGCGGCTACACCTTC
TRBJ2-3 | TRBV2 | TRBD2 | CASRSGTSGALGTDTQYF | TGTGCCAGCAGGTCCGGGACTAGCGGGGCCCTCGGCACAGATACGCAGTATTTT
TRBJ1-3 | TRBV19 | NA | CASRPSGGSGNTIYF | TGTGCCAGTCGTCCATCCGGGGGCTCTGGAAACACCATATATTTT
TRBJ1-1 | TRBV27 | TRBD1 | CASSLPDRGIDTEAFF | TGTGCCAGCAGTTTACCCGACAGGGGAATAGACACTGAAGCTTTCTTT
TRBJ2-2 | TRBV27 | TRBD2 | CASSHRQGLAVITGELFF | TGTGCCAGCAGTCACCGGCAGGGACTAGCGGTTATCACCGGGGAGCTGTTTTTT
TRBJ2-1 | TRBV5-1 | TRBD1 | CASSPGTGNFEQFF | TGCGCCAGCAGCCCGGGGACAGGGAATTTTGAGCAGTTCTTC
TRBJ2-7 | TRBV28 | TRBD1 | CASSSAGTGDYEQYF | TGTGCCAGCAGTTCGGCCGGGACAGGGGACTACGAGCAGTACTTC
TRBJ1-4 | TRBV28 | NA | CASTQGQDNEKLFF | TGTGCCAGCACCCAGGGGCAGGATAATGAAAAACTGTTTTTT
TRBJ1-1 | TRBV6-5 | TRBD1 | CASSYLTGGTKAFF | TGTGCCAGCAGTTACTTGACAGGGGGGACTAAAGCTTTCTTT